Shown below are 23 T cell receptor beta chains from a single sample sequenced in a study of cytomegalovirus exposure and HLA in healthy donors. This PCR relied on a set of 60 Vbeta primers and 13 Jbeta primers. Produced via immunoSEQ multiplex PCR; TCRdb's table is partial and in-frame only. The sample carries about 160,000 clones, 60% to 80% recorded once. The sample was PBMCs. The receptors were gathered from a man aged 30 to 39 in good health and CMV-seropositive.

The chain carries TRBV6-1 and TRBJ2-3; tentative D call: TRBD2 (7 bases). CDR1 and CDR2 (germline): MNHNS, SASEGT. With 11 bases removed from V and 5 bases from J, the gap between germline ends came to 20 bases. The length of the CDR3 is 14 residues. CDR3 nucleotides: TGTGCCGACAGTGGAGGGGGGGCCGGAGATACGCAGTATTTT. Protein: CADSGGGAGDTQYF.

The count of this clone is one. The chain combines TRBV2 with TRBJ2-7; 9 bases are a match to TRBD2. With 2 bases clipped from V and 7 bases from J, the junction kept 3 bases outside the gene matches. The germline V gene encodes CDR1 SNHLY and CDR2 FYNNEI. The CDR3 contains 13 residues. The CDR3 reads CASSEWLAGEQYF. The CDR3 DNA follows: TGTGCCAGCAGTGAATGGCTAGCGGGGGAGCAGTACTTC.

The chain combines TRBV28 with TRBJ2-7; D might be TRBD2 (6 bases). This CDR3 is 15 amino acids long. V lost 5 bases and J lost 0, with 14 bases in between. Germline-derived CDR1 and CDR2 are MDHEN and SYDVKM. The CDR3 here is CASSPGLLSSYEQYF. The CDR3 DNA sequence: TGTGCCAGCAGTCCGGGACTCCTAAGCTCCTACGAGCAGTACTTC. The whole variable domain, filled in from reference TRBV28 and TRBJ2-7, reads DVKVTQSSRYLVKRTGEKVFLECVQDMDHENMFWYRQDPGLGLRLIYFSYDVKMKEKGDIPEGYSVSREKKERFSLILESASTNQTSMYLCASSPGLLSSYEQYFGPGTRLTVT.

This clone was counted a few times. The chain employs TRBV7-6 and TRBJ2-1, with TRBD2 matching over 12 bases. Germline loops: CDR1 SGHVS, CDR2 FNYEAQ. With 5 bases clipped from V and 4 bases from J, the junction kept 6 bases outside the gene matches. The CDR3 totals 16 residues. CDR3 in amino acids: CASSTSGTSGYNEQFF. The CDR3 DNA sequence: TGTGCCAGCAGCACCTCCGGGACTAGCGGGTACAATGAGCAGTTCTTC.

On this clone itself: The conserved phenylalanine or tryptophan is not found at the CDR3 terminus, so this likely reflects a read error. The DNA is left out, because the CDR3 cannot be placed on it with certainty; the CDR3 is given as TCRdb lists it. The chain joins TRBV5-1 to TRBJ2-7; the D call in the table, TRBD2, was not verified against the DNA. Counting both end residues, the CDR3 totals 9 amino acids. Looked up from germline, CDR1 is SGHRS and CDR2 is YFSETQ. This CDR3 reads CAEPPVRVE.

V usage is TRBV5-4 and J usage is TRBJ2-2, with a tentative D call TRBD1 (5 bases). V lost 7 bases and J 0 bases, leaving 10 bases between the germline ends. Germline V lookup: CDR1 SGHNT, CDR2 YYREEE (reference sequence). The CDR3 is made up of 14 amino acids. In nucleotides, the CDR3 is TGTGCCAGCGCCGACAGCTCGAACACCGGGGAGCTGTTTTTT. This codes for CASADSSNTGELFF. Looking up the rest from reference TRBV5-4 and TRBJ2-2 gives the full variable domain: ETGVTQSPTHLIKTRGQQVTLRCSSQSGHNTVSWYQQALGQGPQFIFQYYREEENGRGNFPPRFSGLQFPNYSSELNVNALELDDSALYLCASADSSNTGELFFGEGSRLTVL.

V gene TRBV25-1 combines with J gene TRBJ1-2; D call uncertain. In germline, CDR1 is MGHDK, CDR2 SYGVNS. The CDR3 has 13 amino acids. V lost 8 bases, J lost 7 bases, and 17 bases lay in between. The CDR3 reads CASGEGGMVGYTF. In DNA form, the CDR3 reads TGTGCCAGCGGGGAAGGCGGGATGGTTGGCTACACCTTC.

This clone has just a few counts. The chain combines TRBV11-2 with TRBJ2-2; unclear D gene. CDR1 SGHAT and CDR2 FQNNGV come from the germline V gene. The CDR3 has 14 residues. The V end was cut by 5 bases, the J end by 2 bases, with 9 bases between. The CDR3 DNA is TGTGCCAGCAGCCTCAGTGTAAACACCGGGGAGCTGTTTTTT. This sequence encodes CASSLSVNTGELFF. The full variable domain, rest sourced from reference TRBV11-2 and TRBJ2-2, is EAGVAQSPRYKIIEKRQSVAFWCNPISGHATLYWYQQILGQGPKLLIQFQNNGVVDDSQLPKDRFSAERLKGVDSTLKIQPAKLEDSAVYLCASSLSVNTGELFFGEGSRLTVL.

V and J are TRBV28 and TRBJ2-7, with TRBD1 matching over 8 bases. Unmatched junction bases numbered 14, after V lost 7 bases and J lost 6 bases. The CDR3 sequence is 15 residues long. CDR1 is MDHEN and CDR2 is SYDVKM in the germline V gene. The chain's CDR3 is CASTPRAGGFSEQYF. Here the CDR3 DNA reads TGTGCCAGCACCCCAAGGGCAGGGGGCTTTAGCGAGCAGTACTTC.

J is TRBJ1-5 and V is TRBV11-2; D not certain. Looked up from germline, CDR1 is SGHAT and CDR2 is FQNNGV. V dropped 3 bases and J dropped 1 base, with 7 bases sitting between them. The CDR3 is 14 residues long. The DNA of the CDR3 is TGTGCCAGCAGCTTGGGGAGAAGCAATCAGCCCCAGCATTTT. It yields the protein CASSLGRSNQPQHF.

This clone was found a few times. The rearrangement links TRBV2 to TRBJ2-2; perhaps TRBD1 as D (5 bases). Between the trimmed V and J ends, which lost 3 bases and 6 bases, there was a span of 17 bases. The CDR3 consists of 16 residues. Germline CDR1 is SNHLY and CDR2 is FYNNEI. CDR3 in amino acids: CASSESPLVGAGELFF. The CDR3, as DNA: TGTGCCAGCAGTGAGTCGCCCCTAGTAGGGGCCGGGGAGCTGTTTTTT. Looking up the rest from reference TRBV2 and TRBJ2-2 gives the full variable domain: EPEVTQTPSHQVTQMGQEVILRCVPISNHLYFYWYRQILGQKVEFLVSFYNNEISEKSEIFDDQFSVERPDGSNFTLKIRSTKLEDSAMYFCASSESPLVGAGELFFGEGSRLTVL.

This clone was observed a single time. CDR3 amino acids: CASSQDRAGGISPLHF. The CDR3 DNA is TGCGCCAGCAGCCAAGACCGGGCAGGGGGGATTTCACCCCTCCACTTT. The rearrangement joins TRBV4-1 to TRBJ1-6, with 7 bases fitting TRBD1. Germline trimming cut 0 bases from V and 9 bases from J; bases unmatched to any gene: 8. The germline CDR1 and CDR2 sequences are MGHRA and YSYEKL. The CDR3 is 16 amino acids.

The V and J genes are TRBV6-1 and TRBJ1-2; D is unclear. V was pared by 3 bases and J by 5 bases, with 13 bases between. CDR3 length equals 14 residues. The V gene's germline CDR1 is MNHNS and CDR2 SASEGT. For the CDR3, the DNA is TGTGCCAGCAGTGAGGAGAGGGCGGGGTATGGCTACACCTTC. The encoded protein is CASSEERAGYGYTF.

The chain has TRBV15 and TRBJ1-2, with TRBD1 as a possible D gene (5 bases). V was trimmed by 4 bases and J by 3 bases, leaving 15 bases between them. Germline CDR1 and CDR2: LNHNV and YYDKDF (reference sequence). This CDR3 has 15 residues. The CDR3 DNA reads TGTGCCACCAGCACCCCGGGACTGAACTACTATGGCTACACCTTC. It yields the protein CATSTPGLNYYGYTF.

This chain joins TRBV28 and TRBJ2-4, with D possibly TRBD1 on 6 matching bases. Germline V lookup: CDR1 MDHEN, CDR2 SYDVKM. The CDR3 loop spans 15 amino acids. V lost 5 bases, J lost 0 bases, and 11 bases lay in between. CDR3 amino acids: CASSHGQTAKNIQYF. The CDR3 DNA reads as TGTGCCAGCAGTCACGGACAGACAGCCAAAAACATTCAGTACTTC.

The chain couples TRBV10-3 to TRBJ2-3; 7 bases align to TRBD2. V lost 4 bases and J lost 4; bases outside the gene matches: 5. CDR1 ENHRY and CDR2 SYGVKD come from the germline V gene. CDR3 length: 14 amino acids. The DNA for the CDR3 is TGTGCCATCAGTGGAGAGACTAGCCCAGATACGCAGTATTTT. This codes for CAISGETSPDTQYF.

The chain joins TRBV10-1 to TRBJ2-4; D remains ambiguous. This CDR3 is 12 amino acids long. Trimming stripped 8 bases from V and 4 bases from J, with 9 bases between. The germline V gene encodes CDR1 WNHNN and CDR2 SYGVQD (reference sequence). The chain's CDR3 is CASGSAKNIQYF. DNA for the CDR3: TGCGCCAGCGGTTCCGCGAAAAACATTCAGTACTTC.

This clone was recorded a few times. This rearrangement joins TRBV27 to TRBJ1-5; a weak D match, TRBD1 (6 bases). The CDR3 contains 17 residues. The germline V gene has CDR1 MNHEY and CDR2 SMNVEV (reference sequence). The ends were cut back, 1 base at V and 0 bases at J, with 13 bases in the middle. CDR3 residues: CASSLYPSGDSNQPQHF. The CDR3, as DNA: TGTGCCAGCAGTTTATACCCCTCAGGGGATAGCAATCAGCCCCAGCATTTT.

V gene TRBV30 combines with J gene TRBJ2-7; 10 nucleotides agree with TRBD2. The germline V gene encodes CDR1 GTSNPN and CDR2 SVGIG (reference sequence). V lost 8 bases to trimming and J lost 4 bases; unmatched junction nucleotides: 8. The CDR3 length is 13 residues. CDR3 in DNA: TGTGCCAGCAGCGGGGGGGCTTTATACGAGCAGTACTTC. Residues: CASSGGALYEQYF.

This chain links TRBV10-3 with TRBJ2-7; 9 nucleotides line up with TRBD1. V lost 5 bases to trimming and J lost 0 bases; unmatched junction nucleotides: 5. Germline V gives CDR1 ENHRY, CDR2 SYGVKD. This CDR3 has 15 amino acids. The CDR3 sequence: CAISRQGVSSYEQYF. As DNA, the CDR3 is TGTGCCATCAGTCGACAGGGGGTAAGCTCCTACGAGCAGTACTTC.

V gene TRBV5-1 combines with J gene TRBJ2-1; tentative D call: TRBD2 (5 bases). The CDR3 sequence is 12 residues long. In germline, CDR1 is SGHRS, CDR2 YFSETQ. V was clipped by 0 bases and J by 8 bases, with 6 bases between them. The chain's CDR3 is CASSLGGDEQFF. The CDR3 DNA reads TGCGCCAGCAGCTTGGGGGGAGATGAGCAGTTCTTC. The variable domain in full, completed from reference TRBV5-1 and TRBJ2-1, reads KAGVTQTPRYLIKTRGQQVTLSCSPISGHRSVSWYQQTPGQGLQFLFEYFSETQRNKGNFPGRFSGRQFSNSRSEMNVSTLELGDSALYLCASSLGGDEQFFGPGTRLTVL.

The chain is built from TRBV7-6 and TRBJ1-6; TRBD1 might be the D (6 bases). Germline-derived CDR1 and CDR2 are SGHVS and FNYEAQ. CDR3 size: 17 residues. V lost 0 bases, J lost 6 bases, and 15 bases lay in between. The CDR3 region has the DNA TGTGCCAGCAGCTTAGCGGGGTACACGGACAGTAATTCACCCCTCCACTTT. Translated: CASSLAGYTDSNSPLHF.

The chain uses TRBV18 and TRBJ1-1, with 9 bases aligning to TRBD1. The CDR3 is made up of 14 amino acids. V was clipped by 3 bases and J by 5 bases; unmatched bases: 4. CDR1 is KGHSH and CDR2 is LQKENI in the germline V gene. CDR3 nucleotides: TGTGCCAGCTCACCGGGACAGGGTCATACTGAAGCTTTCTTT. This encodes CASSPGQGHTEAFF.